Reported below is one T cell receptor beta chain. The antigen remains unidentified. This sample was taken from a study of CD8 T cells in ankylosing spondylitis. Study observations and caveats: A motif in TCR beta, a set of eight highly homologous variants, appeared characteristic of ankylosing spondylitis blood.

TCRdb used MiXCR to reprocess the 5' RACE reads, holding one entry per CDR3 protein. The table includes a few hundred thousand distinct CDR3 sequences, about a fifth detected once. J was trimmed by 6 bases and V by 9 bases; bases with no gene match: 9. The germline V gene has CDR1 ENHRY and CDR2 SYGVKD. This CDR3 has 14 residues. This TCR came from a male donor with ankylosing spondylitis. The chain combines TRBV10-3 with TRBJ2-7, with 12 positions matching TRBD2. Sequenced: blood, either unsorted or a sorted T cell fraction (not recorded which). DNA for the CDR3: TGTGCCATTCAACGACTAGCGGGAGATCCCGAGCAGTACTTC. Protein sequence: CAIQRLAGDPEQYF.